One TCR beta chain is described in this entry. This clonotype was seen at least ten times. Its antigen remains unidentified. The sample holds no much larger clone one base away, and base qualities are not on file. Data came from an Illumina HiSeq 1500. TCRdb itself trimmed the public reads at Q25 with fastp, ran MiXCR and retained productive beta chains. Identical CDR3 protein sequences are pooled into one entry, listed with their most common genes and DNA. The table for this sample lists more than 150,000 distinct CDR3 sequences; less than 25% of them were counted only once. The leading ten clones occupy over 9.5% of the sample. The data were obtained in a study of T cell repertoires in cytomegalovirus infection (dated by TCRdb to between 2018 and 2021). Describing the broader study: The HLA type of each donor mattered for the analysis, because public TCR beta signatures pointed to carriage of CMV infection along with the matching HLA type.

The germline V gene sets CDR1 to MDHEN and CDR2 to SYDVKM. Trimmed from V: 3 bases; trimmed from J: 6 bases; junction bases lacking a gene match: 6. Including cysteine and phenylalanine, the CDR3 has 15 amino acids. The CDR3 DNA has 45 bases and is translated from base 1. Here is what the overall study found, with its caveats: The ex vivo response was dominated by HLA-C-restricted CMV-specific TCR beta clonotypes, which also provided the single most frequent clonotype in two of eight donors. In both this cohort and an independent roughly 400-donor cohort, the cumulative frequency of public TCR beta family members distinguished carriers of CMV infection plus the relevant HLA type.

The specimen sequenced was PBMCs. The clonotype was recovered from a human donor in good health (CMV status not recorded). Some clones in this sample may be carry-over from other donors' samples. The V gene is TRBV28 and the J gene is TRBJ2-1; 9 nucleotides in the junction match TRBD2. The CDR3 region has the sequence CASSFPRGGGNEQFF. The DNA is as follows: TGTGCCAGCAGTTTCCCGCGGGGGGGAGGCAATGAGCAGTTCTTC. The CDR3 plus the reference TRBV28 and TRBJ2-1 genes for the other parts give the full variable domain: DVKVTQSSRYLVKRTGEKVFLECVQDMDHENMFWYRQDPGLGLRLIYFSYDVKMKEKGDIPEGYSVSREKKERFSLILESASTNQTSMYLCASSFPRGGGNEQFFGPGTRLTVL.